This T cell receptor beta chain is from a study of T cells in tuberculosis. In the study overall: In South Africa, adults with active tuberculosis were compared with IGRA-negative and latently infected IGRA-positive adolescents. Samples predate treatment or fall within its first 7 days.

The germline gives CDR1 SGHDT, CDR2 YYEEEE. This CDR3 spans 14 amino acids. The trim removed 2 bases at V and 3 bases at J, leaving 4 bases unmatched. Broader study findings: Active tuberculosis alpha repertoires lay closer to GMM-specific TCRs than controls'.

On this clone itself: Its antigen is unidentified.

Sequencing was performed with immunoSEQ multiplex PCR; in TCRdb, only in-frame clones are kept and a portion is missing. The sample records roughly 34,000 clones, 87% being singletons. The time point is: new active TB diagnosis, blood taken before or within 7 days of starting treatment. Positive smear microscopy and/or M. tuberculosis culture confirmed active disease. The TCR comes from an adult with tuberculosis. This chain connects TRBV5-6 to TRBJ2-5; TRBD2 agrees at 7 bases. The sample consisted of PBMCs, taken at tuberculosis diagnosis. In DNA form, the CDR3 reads TGTGCCAGCAGCTTCGCGGGGAGGGAAGAGACCCAGTACTTC. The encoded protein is CASSFAGREETQYF.